Listed below are T cell receptor beta chains from one sample, sequenced in a study of blood T cells in healthy people across ages. One entry per CDR3 protein, called by TCRdb with MiXCR from the 5' RACE reads. The sample lists 550,000 to 800,000 distinct CDR3 sequences, around 32% occurring once. The sample taken for sequencing was blood. The origin of the receptors is a woman of 80 years or more in good health. Both conserved end residues are part of each CDR3. A D gene is named only where the DNA matches it firmly. Size is stated for part of the rows, as once, few or many counts, or as a class when the clone is expanded.

cdr3_aa: CASGSPGAHEQFF
cdr3_nt: TGTGCCAGCGGATCTCCGGGGGCCCATGAGCAGTTCTTC
j_call: TRBJ2-1
clone_size: many
v_call: TRBV7-2
d_call: .

cdr3_aa: CAGSLKTGGPQFF
cdr3_nt: TGTGCCGGCAGCTTAAAAACAGGGGGTCCGCAGTTCTTC
j_call: TRBJ2-1
clone_size: once
v_call: TRBV7-3
d_call: TRBD1

cdr3_aa: CASSEQGPIGEQYF
cdr3_nt: TGTGCCAGCAGTGAGCAGGGGCCTATTGGCGAGCAGTACTTC
j_call: TRBJ2-7
clone_size: many
v_call: TRBV2
d_call: .

cdr3_aa: CASSLGRGNEQYF
cdr3_nt: TGTGCCAGCAGCTTGGGCAGGGGTAATGAGCAGTACTTC
j_call: TRBJ2-7
clone_size: few
v_call: TRBV5-6
d_call: .

cdr3_aa: CASSSRLAGGITDTQYF
cdr3_nt: TGTGCCAGCAGCTCCAGATTAGCGGGGGGGATCACAGATACGCAGTATTTT
j_call: TRBJ2-3
clone_size: many
v_call: TRBV7-3
d_call: TRBD2

cdr3_aa: CASGRRQAGNTEAFF
cdr3_nt: TGTGCCAGCGGCCGCAGGCAGGCGGGGAACACTGAAGCTTTCTTT
j_call: TRBJ1-1
clone_size: many
v_call: TRBV27
d_call: .

cdr3_aa: CASSSPGGFMNTEAFF
cdr3_nt: TGTGCCAGCAGCTCACCCGGGGGGTTTATGAACACTGAAGCTTTCTTT
j_call: TRBJ1-1
clone_size: many
v_call: TRBV11-2
d_call: .

cdr3_aa: CASSSGQGASNEQFF
cdr3_nt: TGTGCCAGCAGCTCGGGACAGGGGGCTTCTAATGAGCAGTTCTTC
j_call: TRBJ2-1
clone_size: many
v_call: TRBV7-3
d_call: TRBD1

cdr3_aa: CSARTGAAYNEQFF
cdr3_nt: TGCAGTGCTAGGACAGGGGCAGCCTACAATGAGCAGTTCTTC
j_call: TRBJ2-1
clone_size: many
v_call: TRBV20-1
d_call: TRBD1

cdr3_aa: CAKQGYTEAFF
cdr3_nt: TGTGCAAAACAGGGATATACTGAAGCTTTCTTT
j_call: TRBJ1-1
clone_size: .
v_call: TRBV30
d_call: .

cdr3_aa: CASSLSSMSGVSTQYF
cdr3_nt: TGCGCCAGCAGCTTGTCGAGTATGAGCGGTGTGAGTACGCAGTATTTT
j_call: TRBJ2-3
clone_size: many
v_call: TRBV5-1
d_call: .

cdr3_aa: CASNPGTVNEKLFF
cdr3_nt: TGTGCCAGCAACCCCGGGACAGTTAATGAAAAACTGTTTTTT
j_call: TRBJ1-4
clone_size: few
v_call: TRBV9
d_call: TRBD1

cdr3_aa: CSAPMTGTGASGTQYF
cdr3_nt: TGCAGTGCCCCAATGACGGGGACTGGAGCTAGCGGGACCCAGTACTTC
j_call: TRBJ2-5
clone_size: few
v_call: TRBV20-1
d_call: TRBD2

cdr3_aa: CASSGTDNSPLHF
cdr3_nt: TGTGCCAGCTCCGGGACGGACAATTCACCCCTCCACTTT
j_call: TRBJ1-6
clone_size: few
v_call: TRBV11-1
d_call: .

cdr3_aa: CSAVTGAPYGYTF
cdr3_nt: TGCAGCGCTGTGACAGGGGCTCCCTATGGCTACACCTTC
j_call: TRBJ1-2
clone_size: many
v_call: TRBV29-1
d_call: TRBD1

cdr3_aa: CASSLSTGFTDTQYF
cdr3_nt: TGTGCCAGCAGCTTATCGACGGGGTTCACAGATACGCAGTATTTT
j_call: TRBJ2-3
clone_size: many
v_call: TRBV7-2
d_call: .

cdr3_aa: CSANTPGQGYEQYF
cdr3_nt: TGCAGTGCTAACACCCCGGGACAGGGCTACGAGCAGTACTTC
j_call: TRBJ2-7
clone_size: many
v_call: TRBV20-1
d_call: TRBD1

cdr3_aa: CASSPGQGAETQYF
cdr3_nt: TGCGCCAGCAGCCCTGGACAGGGGGCGGAGACCCAGTACTTC
j_call: TRBJ2-5
clone_size: many
v_call: TRBV4-3
d_call: TRBD1

cdr3_aa: CASSLQLGNELMYEQYF
cdr3_nt: TGTGCCAGCAGCTTACAGCTGGGGAATGAGTTGATGTACGAGCAGTACTTC
j_call: TRBJ2-7
clone_size: .
v_call: TRBV5-5
d_call: .

cdr3_aa: CASSSGGGGYGYTF
cdr3_nt: TGTGCCAGCAGCAGCGGAGGGGGCGGGTATGGCTACACCTTC
j_call: TRBJ1-2
clone_size: .
v_call: TRBV9
d_call: TRBD1

cdr3_aa: CASTDSQETQYF
cdr3_nt: TGTGCCAGTACAGACAGCCAAGAGACCCAGTACTTC
j_call: TRBJ2-5
clone_size: many
v_call: TRBV6-6
d_call: .

cdr3_aa: CASSSPRDRGSYNEQYF
cdr3_nt: TGTGCCAGCAGCAGCCCCCGGGACAGGGGTTCCTACAATGAGCAGTACTTC
j_call: TRBJ2-7
clone_size: few
v_call: TRBV9
d_call: TRBD1

cdr3_aa: CSASWGGGHPPNEQFF
cdr3_nt: TGCAGTGCTAGTTGGGGAGGGGGCCATCCTCCCAATGAGCAGTTCTTC
j_call: TRBJ2-1
clone_size: few
v_call: TRBV20-1
d_call: .

cdr3_aa: CSATSGLPFYEQYF
cdr3_nt: TGCAGTGCTACGTCGGGACTACCTTTCTACGAGCAGTACTTC
j_call: TRBJ2-7
clone_size: once
v_call: TRBV20-1
d_call: TRBD2

cdr3_aa: CASSLDQKGTQYF
cdr3_nt: TGTGCCAGCAGCTTAGACCAGAAGGGTACGCAGTATTTT
j_call: TRBJ2-3
clone_size: .
v_call: TRBV7-9
d_call: .

cdr3_aa: CASSPDRGRGETQYF
cdr3_nt: TGTGCCAGCAGCCCGGACAGGGGGCGCGGGGAGACCCAGTACTTC
j_call: TRBJ2-5
clone_size: .
v_call: TRBV7-2
d_call: TRBD1

cdr3_aa: CASSPAGTVTEAFF
cdr3_nt: TGTGCCAGCAGCCCGGCCGGGACGGTCACTGAAGCTTTCTTT
j_call: TRBJ1-1
clone_size: .
v_call: TRBV5-6
d_call: .

cdr3_aa: CSARQYGGALYNEQFF
cdr3_nt: TGCAGTGCTAGACAATACGGGGGGGCCTTGTACAATGAGCAGTTCTTC
j_call: TRBJ2-1
clone_size: .
v_call: TRBV20-1
d_call: TRBD2

cdr3_aa: CASSHEGVGYTF
cdr3_nt: TGTGCCAGCAGCCATGAGGGGGTGGGCTACACCTTC
j_call: TRBJ1-2
clone_size: .
v_call: TRBV3-1
d_call: .

cdr3_aa: CASSLRLVGNQPQHF
cdr3_nt: TGTGCCAGCAGCCTTCGGTTAGTTGGCAATCAGCCCCAGCATTTT
j_call: TRBJ1-5
clone_size: .
v_call: TRBV4-2
d_call: .

cdr3_aa: CASSPRPEGMYEQYF
cdr3_nt: TGTGCCAGCAGCCCCCGACCGGAGGGTATGTACGAGCAGTACTTC
j_call: TRBJ2-7
clone_size: .
v_call: TRBV5-4
d_call: .

cdr3_aa: CASSPWDRKNYGYTF
cdr3_nt: TGTGCCAGCAGCCCGTGGGACAGGAAAAACTATGGCTACACCTTC
j_call: TRBJ1-2
clone_size: few
v_call: TRBV14
d_call: TRBD1

cdr3_aa: CASREQGGNEQFF
cdr3_nt: TGCGCCAGCAGAGAACAGGGGGGAAATGAGCAGTTCTTC
j_call: TRBJ2-1
clone_size: .
v_call: TRBV5-1
d_call: TRBD1

cdr3_aa: CASSFRQVSPLHF
cdr3_nt: TGTGCCAGCAGCTTTCGACAGGTCTCACCCCTCCACTTT
j_call: TRBJ1-6
clone_size: many
v_call: TRBV7-2
d_call: .

cdr3_aa: CASSPGTGGWRTEAFF
cdr3_nt: TGTGCCAGCAGCCCCGGGACAGGGGGCTGGCGCACTGAAGCTTTCTTT
j_call: TRBJ1-1
clone_size: .
v_call: TRBV9
d_call: TRBD1

cdr3_aa: CASSQVAGQSSYEQYF
cdr3_nt: TGTGCCAGCAGCCAAGTTGCAGGGCAATCCTCCTACGAGCAGTACTTC
j_call: TRBJ2-7
clone_size: many
v_call: TRBV4-2
d_call: .

cdr3_aa: CASSLAWTSGGTDTQYF
cdr3_nt: TGTGCCAGCAGTTTAGCGTGGACTAGCGGGGGGACAGATACGCAGTATTTT
j_call: TRBJ2-3
clone_size: many
v_call: TRBV12-3/TRBV12-4
d_call: TRBD2

cdr3_aa: CASSPTGGRGGETQYF
cdr3_nt: TGTGCCAGCAGCCCAACTGGAGGCAGGGGGGGGGAGACCCAGTACTTC
j_call: TRBJ2-5
clone_size: .
v_call: TRBV7-2
d_call: .

cdr3_aa: CASSPGVGAVQETQYF
cdr3_nt: TGTGCCAGCAGCCCCGGCGTTGGGGCGGTACAAGAGACCCAGTACTTC
j_call: TRBJ2-5
clone_size: .
v_call: TRBV5-5
d_call: .

cdr3_aa: CASSKGGSLGEQYF
cdr3_nt: TGTGCCAGCTCCAAGGGGGGTTCGCTTGGCGAGCAGTACTTC
j_call: TRBJ2-7
clone_size: .
v_call: TRBV6-2/TRBV6-3
d_call: .

cdr3_aa: CASSQNYKIDEQFF
cdr3_nt: TGCGCCAGCAGCCAAAACTACAAGATCGATGAGCAGTTCTTC
j_call: TRBJ2-1
clone_size: .
v_call: TRBV4-3
d_call: .

cdr3_aa: CSNIGGYGHTF
cdr3_nt: TGCAGTAATATAGGGGGTTATGGCCACACCTTC
j_call: TRBJ1-2
clone_size: .
v_call: TRBV20-1
d_call: .

cdr3_aa: CASSLDRGETQFF
cdr3_nt: TGTGCCAGCAGTCTGGACAGGGGGGAGACCCAGTTCTTC
j_call: TRBJ2-1
clone_size: few
v_call: TRBV6-5
d_call: TRBD1

cdr3_aa: CASSLFEVLSEKLFF
cdr3_nt: TGTGCCAGCAGCTTGTTCGAGGTACTTTCTGAAAAACTGTTTTTT
j_call: TRBJ1-4
clone_size: many
v_call: TRBV5-5
d_call: .

cdr3_aa: CASSFDPRGYGYTF
cdr3_nt: TGTGCCAGCAGTTTCGACCCGAGGGGCTATGGCTACACCTTC
j_call: TRBJ1-2
clone_size: many
v_call: TRBV27
d_call: .

cdr3_aa: CASTLGGTSAYEQYF
cdr3_nt: TGTGCCAGCACCCTGGGGGGGACTTCTGCCTACGAGCAGTACTTC
j_call: TRBJ2-7
clone_size: many
v_call: TRBV28
d_call: TRBD2

cdr3_aa: CASSPTAGIDYNEQFF
cdr3_nt: TGCGCCAGCAGCCCCACCGCGGGGATAGACTACAATGAGCAGTTCTTC
j_call: TRBJ2-1
clone_size: many
v_call: TRBV5-1
d_call: .

cdr3_aa: CASSLSGINYEQYF
cdr3_nt: TGTGCCAGCAGCTTAAGCGGGATTAACTACGAGCAGTACTTC
j_call: TRBJ2-7
clone_size: .
v_call: TRBV7-2
d_call: TRBD2

cdr3_aa: CSARRTSSYNEQFF
cdr3_nt: TGCAGTGCTAGGAGGACTAGCTCCTACAATGAGCAGTTCTTC
j_call: TRBJ2-1
clone_size: many
v_call: TRBV20-1
d_call: TRBD2

cdr3_aa: CASSEWGYEQYF
cdr3_nt: TGTGCCAGCAGTGAGTGGGGTTACGAGCAGTACTTC
j_call: TRBJ2-7
clone_size: many
v_call: TRBV6-1
d_call: .

cdr3_aa: CASRIGGFQETQYF
cdr3_nt: TGTGCCAGCAGGATCGGGGGGTTTCAAGAGACCCAGTACTTC
j_call: TRBJ2-5
clone_size: once
v_call: TRBV6-5
d_call: TRBD2

cdr3_aa: CASSYPRDSSSYNEQFF
cdr3_nt: TGTGCCAGCAGCTATCCTCGGGACTCCAGCTCCTACAATGAGCAGTTCTTC
j_call: TRBJ2-1
clone_size: few
v_call: TRBV7-8
d_call: .

cdr3_aa: CASSFRTGGGYEQYF
cdr3_nt: TGTGCCAGCAGCTTTAGGACAGGGGGCGGCTACGAGCAGTACTTC
j_call: TRBJ2-7
clone_size: many
v_call: TRBV5-4
d_call: TRBD1

cdr3_aa: CASSYSRAGGGEQYF
cdr3_nt: TGTGCCAGCAGTTACTCCCGGGCAGGGGGAGGCGAGCAGTACTTC
j_call: TRBJ2-7
clone_size: few
v_call: TRBV6-6
d_call: .

cdr3_aa: CSARDLPGQGPYNEQFF
cdr3_nt: TGCAGTGCTAGAGATTTGCCCGGACAGGGCCCCTACAATGAGCAGTTCTTC
j_call: TRBJ2-1
clone_size: once
v_call: TRBV20-1
d_call: TRBD1

cdr3_aa: CASSLRGRPSYEQYF
cdr3_nt: TGTGCCAGCAGCTTGAGGGGAAGGCCCTCCTACGAGCAGTACTTC
j_call: TRBJ2-7
clone_size: .
v_call: TRBV7-3
d_call: .

cdr3_aa: CASSQDTSRPGGLRGYTF
cdr3_nt: TGTGCCAGCAGCCAAGATACGAGTAGGCCAGGGGGCTTACGGGGCTACACCTTC
j_call: TRBJ1-2
clone_size: many
v_call: TRBV4-2
d_call: TRBD1

cdr3_aa: CASQPAGGYQPQYF
cdr3_nt: TGTGCTAGCCAGCCGGCGGGCGGCTATCAGCCCCAGTATTTT
j_call: TRBJ2-3
clone_size: .
v_call: TRBV12-5
d_call: .

cdr3_aa: CSAEKGTGANQPQHF
cdr3_nt: TGCAGTGCTGAAAAGGGGACAGGGGCAAATCAGCCCCAGCATTTT
j_call: TRBJ1-5
clone_size: few
v_call: TRBV20-1
d_call: TRBD1

cdr3_aa: CASSPSGAARGREQYF
cdr3_nt: TGTGCCAGCAGTCCGAGCGGGGCCGCGCGAGGGCGCGAGCAGTACTTC
j_call: TRBJ2-7
clone_size: many
v_call: TRBV2
d_call: TRBD2